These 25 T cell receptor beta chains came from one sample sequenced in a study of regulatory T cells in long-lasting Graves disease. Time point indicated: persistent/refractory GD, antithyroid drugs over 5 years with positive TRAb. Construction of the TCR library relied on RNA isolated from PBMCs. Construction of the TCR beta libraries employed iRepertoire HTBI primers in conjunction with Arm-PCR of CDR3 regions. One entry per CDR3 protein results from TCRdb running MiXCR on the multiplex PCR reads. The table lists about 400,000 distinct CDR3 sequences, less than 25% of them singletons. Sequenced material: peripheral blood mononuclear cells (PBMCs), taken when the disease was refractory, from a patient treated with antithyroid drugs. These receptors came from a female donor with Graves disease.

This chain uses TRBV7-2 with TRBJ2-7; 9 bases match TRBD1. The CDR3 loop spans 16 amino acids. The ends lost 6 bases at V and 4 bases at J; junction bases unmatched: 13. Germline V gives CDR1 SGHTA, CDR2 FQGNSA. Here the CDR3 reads CASRRSGQGIGYEQYF. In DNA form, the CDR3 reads TGTGCCAGCAGGAGGTCGGGACAGGGAATAGGTTACGAGCAGTACTTC. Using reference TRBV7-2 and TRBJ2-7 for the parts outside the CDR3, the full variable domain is GAGVSQSPSNKVTEKGKDVELRCDPISGHTALYWYRQSLGQGLEFLIYFQGNSAPDKSGLPSDRFSAERTGGSVSTLTIQRTQQEDSAVYLCASRRSGQGIGYEQYFGPGTRLTVT.

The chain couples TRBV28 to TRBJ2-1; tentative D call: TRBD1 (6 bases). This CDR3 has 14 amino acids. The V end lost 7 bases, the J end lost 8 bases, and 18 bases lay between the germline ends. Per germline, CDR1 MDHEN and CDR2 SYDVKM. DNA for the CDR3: TGTGCCAGCATCTCGGGGATGGGGGCCTATGAGCAGTTCTTC. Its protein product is CASISGMGAYEQFF.

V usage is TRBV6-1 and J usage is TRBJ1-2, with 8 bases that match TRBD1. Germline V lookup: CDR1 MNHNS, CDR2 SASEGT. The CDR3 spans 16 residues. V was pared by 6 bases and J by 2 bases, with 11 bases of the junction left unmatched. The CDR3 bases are TGTGCCAGCAGAAGAGGACAGGGCTCGGAGAACTATGGCTACACCTTC. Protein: CASRRGQGSENYGYTF.

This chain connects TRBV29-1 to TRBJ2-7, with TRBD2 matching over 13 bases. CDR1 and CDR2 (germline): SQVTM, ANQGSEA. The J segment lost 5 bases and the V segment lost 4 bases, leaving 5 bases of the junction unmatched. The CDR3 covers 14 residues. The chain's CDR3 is CSVGGLAGIDEQYF. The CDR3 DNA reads TGCAGCGTTGGGGGACTAGCGGGAATCGACGAGCAGTACTTC.

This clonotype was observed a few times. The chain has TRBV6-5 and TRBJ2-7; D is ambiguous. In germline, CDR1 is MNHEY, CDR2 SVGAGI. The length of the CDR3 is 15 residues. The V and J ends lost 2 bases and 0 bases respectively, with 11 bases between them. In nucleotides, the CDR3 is TGTGCCAGCAGTTACGATCTCTGGCGCTCCTACGAGCAGTACTTC. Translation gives CASSYDLWRSYEQYF.

DNA of the CDR3: TGTGCCAGCAGCCTTGACGGCTTAGAGGATGAGCAGTTCTTC. Residues: CASSLDGLEDEQFF. The chain has TRBV7-8 and TRBJ2-1; D is unresolved. CDR3 length: 14 residues. Trimming removed 5 bases at V and 8 bases at J, with 16 bases between. CDR1 is SGHVS and CDR2 is FQNEAQ in the germline V gene.

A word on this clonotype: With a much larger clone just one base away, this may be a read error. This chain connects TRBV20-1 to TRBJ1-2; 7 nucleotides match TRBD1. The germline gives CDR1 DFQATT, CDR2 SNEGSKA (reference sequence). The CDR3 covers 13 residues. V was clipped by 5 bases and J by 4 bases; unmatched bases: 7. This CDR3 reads CSAYGTAFYGYTF. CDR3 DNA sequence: TGCAGTGCTTACGGGACAGCGTTCTATGGCTACACCTTC.

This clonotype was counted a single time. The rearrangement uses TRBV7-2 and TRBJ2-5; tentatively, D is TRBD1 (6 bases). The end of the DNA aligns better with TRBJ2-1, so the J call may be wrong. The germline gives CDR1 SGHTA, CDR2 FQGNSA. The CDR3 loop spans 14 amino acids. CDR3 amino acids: CASSLDRDLNEQFF. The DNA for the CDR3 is TGTGCCAGCAGCTTAGACAGGGACCTCAATGAGCAGTTCTTC.

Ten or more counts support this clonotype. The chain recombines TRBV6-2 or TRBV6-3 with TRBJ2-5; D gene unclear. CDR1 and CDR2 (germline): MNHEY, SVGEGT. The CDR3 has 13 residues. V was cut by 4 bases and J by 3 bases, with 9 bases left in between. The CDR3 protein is CASSSYRKETQYF. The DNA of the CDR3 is TGTGCCAGCAGTTCTTACCGAAAAGAGACCCAGTACTTC.

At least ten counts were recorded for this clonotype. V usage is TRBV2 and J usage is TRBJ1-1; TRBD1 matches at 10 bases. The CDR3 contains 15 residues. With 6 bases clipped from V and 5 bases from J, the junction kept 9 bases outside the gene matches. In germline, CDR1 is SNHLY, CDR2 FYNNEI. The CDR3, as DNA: TGTGCCAGCAGCCCACTTGGACAGGGGGGAACTGAAGCTTTCTTT. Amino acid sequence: CASSPLGQGGTEAFF. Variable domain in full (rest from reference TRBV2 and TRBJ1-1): EPEVTQTPSHQVTQMGQEVILRCVPISNHLYFYWYRQILGQKVEFLVSFYNNEISEKSEIFDDQFSVERPDGSNFTLKIRSTKLEDSAMYFCASSPLGQGGTEAFFGQGTRLTVV.

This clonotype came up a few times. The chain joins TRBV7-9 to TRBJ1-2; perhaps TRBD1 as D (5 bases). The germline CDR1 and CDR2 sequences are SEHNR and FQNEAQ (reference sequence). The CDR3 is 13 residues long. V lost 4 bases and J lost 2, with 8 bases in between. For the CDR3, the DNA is TGTGCCAGCAGCTACCGGGACAACTATGGCTACACCTTC. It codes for CASSYRDNYGYTF.

The DNA of the CDR3 is TGTGCCAGCAGCACGATACTAGCGGAGCTAGCCAAAAACATTCAGTACTTC. This gives the protein CASSTILAELAKNIQYF. The chain links TRBV2 to TRBJ2-4; 8 positions match TRBD2. Germline-derived CDR1 and CDR2 are SNHLY and FYNNEI. Trimming took 6 bases from V and 0 from J; bases not matched to a gene: 10. The length of the CDR3 is 17 residues. The full variable domain, completed using reference TRBV2 and TRBJ2-4, is EPEVTQTPSHQVTQMGQEVILRCVPISNHLYFYWYRQILGQKVEFLVSFYNNEISEKSEIFDDQFSVERPDGSNFTLKIRSTKLEDSAMYFCASSTILAELAKNIQYFGAGTRLSVL.

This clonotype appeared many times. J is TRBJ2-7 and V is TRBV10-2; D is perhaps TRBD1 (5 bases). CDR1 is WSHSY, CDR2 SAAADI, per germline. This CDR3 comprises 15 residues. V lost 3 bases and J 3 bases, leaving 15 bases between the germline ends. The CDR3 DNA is TGCGCCAGCAGTGACAGACAGCTCAACTTCTACGAGCAGTACTTC. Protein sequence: CASSDRQLNFYEQYF.

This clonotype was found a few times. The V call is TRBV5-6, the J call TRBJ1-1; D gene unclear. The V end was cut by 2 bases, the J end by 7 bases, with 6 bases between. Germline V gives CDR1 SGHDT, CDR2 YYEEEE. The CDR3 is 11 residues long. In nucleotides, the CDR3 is TGTGCCAGCAGCTTTGGAGATGAAGCTTTCTTT. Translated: CASSFGDEAFF. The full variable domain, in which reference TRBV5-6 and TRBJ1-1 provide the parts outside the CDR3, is DAGVTQSPTHLIKTRGQQVTLRCSPKSGHDTVSWYQQALGQGPQFIFQYYEEEERQRGNFPDRFSGHQFPNYSSELNVNALLLGDSALYLCASSFGDEAFFGQGTRLTVV.

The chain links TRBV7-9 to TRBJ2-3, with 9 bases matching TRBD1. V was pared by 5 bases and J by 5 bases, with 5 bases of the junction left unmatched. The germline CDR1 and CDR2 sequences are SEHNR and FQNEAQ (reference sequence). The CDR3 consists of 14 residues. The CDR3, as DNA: TGTGCCAGCAGCCCACGGGACAGGGAAGATACGCAGTATTTT. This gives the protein CASSPRDREDTQYF.

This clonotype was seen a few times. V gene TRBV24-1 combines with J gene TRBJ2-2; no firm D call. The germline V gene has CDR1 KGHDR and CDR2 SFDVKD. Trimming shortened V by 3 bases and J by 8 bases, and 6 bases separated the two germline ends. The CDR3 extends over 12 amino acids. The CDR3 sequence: CATSDRRGELFF. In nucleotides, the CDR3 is TGTGCCACCAGTGATCGGCGAGGGGAGCTGTTTTTT.

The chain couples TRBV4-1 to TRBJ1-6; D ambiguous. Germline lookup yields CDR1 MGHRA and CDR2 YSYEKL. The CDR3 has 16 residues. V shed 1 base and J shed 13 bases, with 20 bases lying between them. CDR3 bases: TGCGCCAGCAGCCAAGTTTTGGGCCTTCAAGCGAATCCCCTCCACTTT. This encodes CASSQVLGLQANPLHF.

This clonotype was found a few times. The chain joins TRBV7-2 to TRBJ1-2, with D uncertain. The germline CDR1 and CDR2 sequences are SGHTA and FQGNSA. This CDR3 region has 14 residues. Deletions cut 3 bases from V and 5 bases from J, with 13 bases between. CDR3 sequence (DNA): TGTGCCAGCAGCTTGGACCCAGCTGGATATGGCTACACCTTC. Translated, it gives CASSLDPAGYGYTF.

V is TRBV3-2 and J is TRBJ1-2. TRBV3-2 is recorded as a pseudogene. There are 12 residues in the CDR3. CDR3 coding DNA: TGTGCCAGCAGCCACCGACAAACGGGCTACACCTTC. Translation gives CASSHRQTGYTF.

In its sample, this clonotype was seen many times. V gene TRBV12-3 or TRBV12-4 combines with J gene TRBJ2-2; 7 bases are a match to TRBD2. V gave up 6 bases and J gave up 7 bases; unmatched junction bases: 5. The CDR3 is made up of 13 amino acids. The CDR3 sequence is CASSDGGYGELFF. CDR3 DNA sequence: TGTGCCAGCAGCGACGGGGGGTACGGGGAGCTGTTTTTT.

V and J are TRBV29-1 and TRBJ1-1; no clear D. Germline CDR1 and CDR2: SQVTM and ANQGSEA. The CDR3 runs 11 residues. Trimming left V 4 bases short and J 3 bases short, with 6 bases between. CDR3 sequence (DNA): TGCAGCGTTGGGACGTACACTGAAGCTTTCTTT. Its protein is CSVGTYTEAFF.

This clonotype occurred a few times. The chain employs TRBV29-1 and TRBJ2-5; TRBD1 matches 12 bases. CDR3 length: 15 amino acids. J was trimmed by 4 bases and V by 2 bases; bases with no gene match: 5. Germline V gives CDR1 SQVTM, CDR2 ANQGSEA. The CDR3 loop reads CSVERDRGRSETQYF. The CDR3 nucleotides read TGCAGCGTTGAAAGGGACAGGGGGCGATCAGAGACCCAGTACTTC.

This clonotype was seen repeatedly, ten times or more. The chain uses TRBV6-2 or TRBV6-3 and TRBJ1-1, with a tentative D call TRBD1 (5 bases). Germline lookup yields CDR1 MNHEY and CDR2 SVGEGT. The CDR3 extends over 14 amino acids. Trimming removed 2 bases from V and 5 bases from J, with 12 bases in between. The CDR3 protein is CASSYGTLLTEAFF. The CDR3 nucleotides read TGTGCCAGCAGTTACGGGACGCTTCTTACTGAAGCTTTCTTT.

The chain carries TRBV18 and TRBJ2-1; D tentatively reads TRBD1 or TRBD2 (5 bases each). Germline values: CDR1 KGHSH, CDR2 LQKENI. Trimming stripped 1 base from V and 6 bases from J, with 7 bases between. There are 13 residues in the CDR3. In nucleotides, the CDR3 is TGTGCCAGCTCACCACAGGGACGCAATGAGCAGTTCTTC. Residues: CASSPQGRNEQFF.

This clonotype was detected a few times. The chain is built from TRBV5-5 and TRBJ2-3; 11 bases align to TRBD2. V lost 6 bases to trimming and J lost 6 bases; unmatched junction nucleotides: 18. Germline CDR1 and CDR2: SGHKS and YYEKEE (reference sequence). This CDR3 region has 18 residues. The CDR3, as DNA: TGTGCCAGCATACCGACTAGCGGGATAATGGGTCAAGCGGATACGCAGTATTTT. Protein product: CASIPTSGIMGQADTQYF.